This section outlines one T cell receptor (beta chain) sequence together with its context. Its antigen is not known. Using unique molecular identifiers, the investigators prepared the TCRbeta library. MiXCR was run by TCRdb on the PCR reads, yielding one entry per CDR3 protein. The sample has hundreds of thousands of distinct CDR3 sequences; around 13% are singletons. The sample is drawn from a study of T-cell reconstitution after alpha-beta-depleted transplantation in children. The study, taken as a whole, reports: Several hundred expanded graft clones reportedly gave rise to the alpha-beta T cells present about two months after transplant. The authors attributed T-cell counts and diversity one year after transplant mostly to newly produced T cells. Where some patients showed high TCRbeta diversity at day 60, it came from recipient T cells and thymic progenitors that had survived.

Germline CDR1 is SGHTA and CDR2 is FQGNSA. The germline V and J ends were trimmed by 5 bases and 5 bases, with 21 bases remaining between them. The CDR3 covers 16 residues. This material consisted of PBMCs, mostly from graft donor cells, taken 360 days after TCRalphabeta/CD19-depleted stem cell transplant. The receptor was isolated from a male patient younger than 18 who had a stem cell transplant for acute myeloid leukemia, so the T cells may come from the graft donor. This chain connects TRBV7-2 to TRBJ2-5, with no clear D. CDR3 amino acids: CASSPPGILSGETQYF. Here the CDR3 DNA reads TGTGCCAGCAGCCCACCGGGCATCCTATCCGGGGAGACCCAGTACTTC.